This T cell receptor beta chain was observed in a study of T cell responses to AZD1222 COVID-19 vaccine. Comments on this clone: Its antigen is undetermined.

Germline CDR1 reads GTSNPN; CDR2 reads SVGIG (reference sequence). This CDR3 is 13 amino acids long. The V end was cut by 5 bases, the J end by 6 bases, with 11 bases between. Some clones are missing from TCRdb's copy, which holds only in-frame ones; the method was immunoSEQ multiplex PCR. The sample holds about 140,000 clones, 85% to 95% seen once. Study observations and caveats: Unmutated regions of variants are reportedly targeted by nearly half of spike-specific TCRs. After two AZD1222 doses, spike-specific TCR breadth and depth rose versus day 0. Baseline testing showed seropositivity in only 6 or 7 AZD1222 recipients. Repertoires were obtained only post-peak T cell response.

The V and J genes are TRBV30 and TRBJ1-6, with no clear D. This sequence was found in an adult who had recovered from COVID-19. The material sequenced was peripheral blood, taken after recovery from COVID-19. The CDR3 protein is CAWLATVNSPLHF. In nucleotides, the CDR3 is TGTGCCTGGTTAGCCACAGTTAATTCACCCCTCCACTTT.